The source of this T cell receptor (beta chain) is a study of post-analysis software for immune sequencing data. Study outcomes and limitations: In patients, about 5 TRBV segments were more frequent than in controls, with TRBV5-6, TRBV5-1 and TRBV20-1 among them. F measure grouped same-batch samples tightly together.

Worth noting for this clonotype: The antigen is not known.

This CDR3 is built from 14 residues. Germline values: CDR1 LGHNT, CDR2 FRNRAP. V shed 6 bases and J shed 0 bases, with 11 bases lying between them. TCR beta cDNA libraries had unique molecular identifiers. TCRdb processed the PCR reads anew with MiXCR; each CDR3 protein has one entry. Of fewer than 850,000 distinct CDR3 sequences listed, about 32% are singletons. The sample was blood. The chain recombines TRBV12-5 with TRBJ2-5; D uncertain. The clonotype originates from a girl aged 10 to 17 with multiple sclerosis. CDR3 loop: CASGGGTYQETQYF. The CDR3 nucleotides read TGTGCTAGTGGCGGCGGAACGTACCAAGAGACCCAGTACTTC.